Listed below are T cell receptor beta chains from one sample, sequenced in a study of graft-versus-host responses after intestinal transplantation. Repertoires were generated with immunoSEQ multiplex PCR, while TCRdb's copy carries only in-frame clones and drops some. Among around 50,000 clones listed, roughly 89% were seen once. The sample consisted of PBMCs, taken 26 days after transplant. These receptors were taken from a human patient who received an intestinal transplant, so some T cells may come from the graft donor. CDR3s include the opening cysteine and the closing phenylalanine or tryptophan. The D gene is left open where the match is weak. Size values are once, few and many counts, or a class for expanded clones, and some rows have none.

J: TRBJ2-1; size: .; V: TRBV19; D: .; DNA: TGTGCCAGTAGTACCAGGGGATCTATCTCCTACAATGAGCAGTTCTTC; CDR3: CASSTRGSISYNEQFF
J: TRBJ1-3; size: .; V: TRBV2; D: TRBD1; DNA: TGTGCCAGCAGTGTTACAGGGGACTCTGGAAACACCATATATTTT; CDR3: CASSVTGDSGNTIYF
J: TRBJ1-2; size: .; V: TRBV9; D: TRBD1; DNA: TGTGCCAGCAGCCCCCAAACGACAGGGACCTATGGCTACACCTTC; CDR3: CASSPQTTGTYGYTF
J: TRBJ2-2; size: .; V: TRBV5-8; D: .; DNA: TGTGCCAGCAGCTTGGCCGGTCTCAGATCAGGGGCGAACACCGGGGAGCTGTTTTTT; CDR3: CASSLAGLRSGANTGELFF
J: TRBJ2-1; size: .; V: TRBV18; D: TRBD2; DNA: TGTGCCAGCTCACCCAGCGGGGGGGCCTTAGGGGAGTTCTTC; CDR3: CASSPSGGALGEFF
J: TRBJ2-1; size: .; V: TRBV4-1; D: .; DNA: TGCGCCAGCAGCCAAGAACGGGGTAGCCTAGATGAGCAGTTCTTC; CDR3: CASSQERGSLDEQFF
J: TRBJ2-3; size: .; V: TRBV28; D: .; DNA: TGTGCCAGCAGTTTCGCGAGACAGCTTCTCACAGATACGCAGTATTTT; CDR3: CASSFARQLLTDTQYF
J: TRBJ1-2; size: .; V: TRBV5-4; D: TRBD1; DNA: TGTGCCAGCAGCCCGAGACAGGGGCCTCCCTATGGCTACACCTTC; CDR3: CASSPRQGPPYGYTF
J: TRBJ2-3; size: .; V: TRBV27; D: .; DNA: TGTGCCAGCAGTTCCCCCGGAGGGTTGACAGATACGCAGTATTTT; CDR3: CASSSPGGLTDTQYF
J: TRBJ1-1; size: once; V: TRBV6-1; D: .; DNA: TGTGCCAGTATTGTGAAAGGGAGCCCTGAAGCTTTCTTT; CDR3: CASIVKGSPEAFF
J: TRBJ1-1; size: .; V: TRBV6-5; D: .; DNA: TGTGCCAGCAGTTACTCCCTACAGGGAACTGAAGCTTTCTTT; CDR3: CASSYSLQGTEAFF
J: TRBJ2-7; size: .; V: TRBV5-5; D: .; DNA: TGTGCCAGCAGCTTGCGGGACAACTACGAGCAGTACTTC; CDR3: CASSLRDNYEQYF
J: TRBJ2-3; size: once; V: TRBV5-1; D: .; DNA: TGCGCCAGCAGCTTGGAAATCGGGCGGGGACTCGCAGATACGCAGTATTTT; CDR3: CASSLEIGRGLADTQYF
J: TRBJ1-5; size: .; V: TRBV7-2; D: .; DNA: TGTGCCAGCAGCTTAGCAAGGGGCTGGGGCCAGCCCCAGCATTTT; CDR3: CASSLARGWGQPQHF
J: TRBJ1-1; size: .; V: TRBV4-1; D: .; DNA: TGCGCCAGCAGCCAAGCTACAGGGAACACTGAAGCTTTCTTT; CDR3: CASSQATGNTEAFF
J: TRBJ2-6; size: .; V: TRBV5-6; D: TRBD1; DNA: TGTGCCAGCAGCTGGGGACAGGTCGGGGCCAACGTCCTGACTTTC; CDR3: CASSWGQVGANVLTF
J: TRBJ2-7; size: .; V: TRBV5-1; D: TRBD2; DNA: TGCGCCAGCACCCCCACCGGGACTAGCGGGAACGAGCAGTACTTC; CDR3: CASTPTGTSGNEQYF
J: TRBJ2-7; size: .; V: TRBV27; D: .; DNA: TGTGCCAGCAGTACCCCTCGGGGGAATCTCTACGAGCAGTACTTC; CDR3: CASSTPRGNLYEQYF
J: TRBJ1-3; size: .; V: TRBV28; D: .; DNA: TGTGCCAGCACTGCCGTCAGGCTCCTCTCTGGAAACACCATATATTTT; CDR3: CASTAVRLLSGNTIYF